This T cell receptor beta chain derives from a study of T-cell memory formation after mild COVID-19. Study-wide context: In these data, TCR clusters were largely donor specific. Study-level points and caveats: Memory sampled before infection contained some responding clones, suggesting cross-reactive memory joined. A second wave expanding day 15 to 37 was CD4+-biased; contracting clones were balanced.

The CDR3 totals 14 residues. CDR1 and CDR2 from the germline V gene are SNHLY and FYNNEI. V dropped 6 bases and J dropped 0 bases, with 9 bases sitting between them. MiXCR, run by TCRdb on the 5' RACE reads, gives a single entry per CDR3 protein. The sample holds about 350,000 distinct CDR3 sequences, around 30% seen once. Concerning this clonotype itself: What it binds is unknown.

The origin of this receptor is an adult woman who had mild COVID-19 (a few samples of this study predate the infection). Cell type and time point are not known. The chain is built from TRBV2 and TRBJ2-1; D is uncertain. The sample consisted of PBMCs or a T cell subset sorted from them (not recorded which). The CDR3 protein is CASRTRGSYNEQFF. The CDR3 DNA reads TGTGCCAGCAGAACCCGAGGCTCCTACAATGAGCAGTTCTTC.